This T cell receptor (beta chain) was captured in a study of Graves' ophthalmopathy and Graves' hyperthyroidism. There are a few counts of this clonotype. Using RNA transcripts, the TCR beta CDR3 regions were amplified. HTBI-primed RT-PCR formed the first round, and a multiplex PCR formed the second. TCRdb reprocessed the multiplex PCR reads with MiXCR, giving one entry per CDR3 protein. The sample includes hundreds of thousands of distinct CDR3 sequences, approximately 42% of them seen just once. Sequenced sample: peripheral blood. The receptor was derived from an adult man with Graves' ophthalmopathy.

CDR3 residues: CSVEALEDRDFNYGYTF. The CDR3 region has the DNA TGCAGCGTTGAAGCCTTGGAGGACAGGGATTTTAACTATGGCTACACCTTC. The V and J genes are TRBV29-1 and TRBJ1-2; 8 bases line up with TRBD1. In germline, CDR1 is SQVTM, CDR2 ANQGSEA. V shed 1 base and J 1 base; nucleotides not matched to a gene: 11. The CDR3 sequence is 17 residues long.